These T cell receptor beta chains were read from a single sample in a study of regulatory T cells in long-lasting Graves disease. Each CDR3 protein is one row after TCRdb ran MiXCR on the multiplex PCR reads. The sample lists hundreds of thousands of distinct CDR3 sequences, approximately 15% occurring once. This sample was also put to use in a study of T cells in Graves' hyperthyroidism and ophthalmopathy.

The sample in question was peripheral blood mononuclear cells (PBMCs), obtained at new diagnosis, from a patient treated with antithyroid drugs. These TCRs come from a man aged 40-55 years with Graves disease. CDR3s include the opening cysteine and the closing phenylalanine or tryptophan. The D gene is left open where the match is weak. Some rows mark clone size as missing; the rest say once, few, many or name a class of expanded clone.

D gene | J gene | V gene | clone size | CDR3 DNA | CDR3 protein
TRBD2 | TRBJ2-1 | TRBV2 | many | TGTGCCAGCAGTGAAGCAAGCGGGAGTTATTACAATGAGCAGTTCTTC | CASSEASGSYYNEQFF
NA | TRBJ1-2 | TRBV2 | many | TGTGCCAGCAGTGAAATGGGGGTTCCGGATGGCTACACCTTC | CASSEMGVPDGYTF
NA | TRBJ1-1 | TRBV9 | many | TGTGCCAGCAGCCCACCCGGGGGCGAGTATGGCACTGAAGCTTTCTTT | CASSPPGGEYGTEAFF
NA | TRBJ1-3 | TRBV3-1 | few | TGTGCCAGCAGCAGTTTCGGGGCGGTTGGAAACACCATATATTTT | CASSSFGAVGNTIYF
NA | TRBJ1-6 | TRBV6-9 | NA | TGTGCCAGCAGTTGGAATGGCCCTGGCCTTAATTCACCCCTCCACTTT | CASSWNGPGLNSPLHF
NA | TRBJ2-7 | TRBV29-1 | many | TGCAGCGTTGGGGGGCTGTACGAGCAGTACTTC | CSVGGLYEQYF
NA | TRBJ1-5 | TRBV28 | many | TGTGCCAGCAGTTTCCAGGTCCGGACGGTGGATCAGCCCCAGCATTTT | CASSFQVRTVDQPQHF
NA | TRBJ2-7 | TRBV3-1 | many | TGTGCCAGCAGCCAAGATCCGACCGGAGGGGGCAGAGACGAGCAGTACTTC | CASSQDPTGGGRDEQYF
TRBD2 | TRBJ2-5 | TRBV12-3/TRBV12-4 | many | TGTGCCAGCAGTTCGACTAGCGGGGGGGCTAAGACCCAGTACTTC | CASSSTSGGAKTQYF
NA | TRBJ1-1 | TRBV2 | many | TGTGCCACCCGACAGTTCATGAACACTGAAGCTTTCTTT | CATRQFMNTEAFF
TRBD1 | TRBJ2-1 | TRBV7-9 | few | TGTGCCAGCAGCTCTGCAACAGGGGAATCCTACAATGAGCAGTTCTTC | CASSSATGESYNEQFF
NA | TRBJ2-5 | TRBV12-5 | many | TGTGCTAGTGGTTTACCGGGGTTAGAGACCCAGTACTTC | CASGLPGLETQYF
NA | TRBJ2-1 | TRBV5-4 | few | TGTGCCAGCAGCTTGGGGAGGGGGCTCTACAATGAGCAGTTCTTC | CASSLGRGLYNEQFF
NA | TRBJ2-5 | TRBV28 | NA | TGTGCCAGCAGGGGACTCCGCGGGGGCGGGGAAGAGACCCAGTACTTC | CASRGLRGGGEETQYF
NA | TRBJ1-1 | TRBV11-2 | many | TGTGCCAGCAGCCCCATTAGGCGGAGTCCTTTGGGCACTGAAGCTTTCTTT | CASSPIRRSPLGTEAFF
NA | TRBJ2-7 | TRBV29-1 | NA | TGCAGCGTTGAGTCTTGGGGTTCCCACGAGCAGTACTTC | CSVESWGSHEQYF
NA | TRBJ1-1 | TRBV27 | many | TGTGCCAGCAGTTTCGGGGGATCTGGTACTGAAGCTTTCTTT | CASSFGGSGTEAFF
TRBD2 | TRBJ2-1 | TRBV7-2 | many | TGTGCCAGCAGCCCCTGGACTAGCGGGCTATCCTACAATGAGCAGTTCTTC | CASSPWTSGLSYNEQFF
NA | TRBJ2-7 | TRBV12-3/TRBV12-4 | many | TGTGCCAGCAGTTCCCGGATGGGGGGCGAGCAGTACTTC | CASSSRMGGEQYF
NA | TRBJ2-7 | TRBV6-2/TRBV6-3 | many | TGTGCCAGCAGTTACTTGGACGGGTACGAGCAGTACTTC | CASSYLDGYEQYF
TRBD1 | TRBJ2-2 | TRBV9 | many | TGTGCCAGCAGTCTACAGGGGGCGAACACCGGGGAGCTGTTTTTT | CASSLQGANTGELFF
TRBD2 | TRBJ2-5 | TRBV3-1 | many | TGTGCCAGCAGCCAAGGAGAAGTAGCGGGGGGTCAAGAGACCCAGTACTTC | CASSQGEVAGGQETQYF
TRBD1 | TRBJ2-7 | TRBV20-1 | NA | TGCAGTGCTAGAGGTTGGGACAGGGGGCGCGGGCACGAGCAGTACTTC | CSARGWDRGRGHEQYF
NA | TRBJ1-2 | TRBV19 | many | TGTGCCAGTAGTATGCCGGGGACACGAAGCGGCTACACCTTC | CASSMPGTRSGYTF
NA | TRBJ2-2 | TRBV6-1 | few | TGTGCAACGTCGCCCCCTGGAAGGACCGGGGAGCTGTTTTTT | CATSPPGRTGELFF